This T cell receptor beta chain emerged from a study of blood T cell repertoires in COVID-19 (dated by TCRdb to the early 2020s). Turning to the overall study: Collaborator samples came from the United States, Italy and Spain and covered acute and convalescent phases of COVID-19. The samples were drawn from the first 160 participants of the ongoing ImmuneRACE study and from over 950 subjects provided by 6 global collaborators. Sample metadata almost always included a de-identified subject ID, COVID-19 status, age in years and sex. The dataset comprised deeply sampled blood TCRbeta repertoires from subjects exposed to, actively infected with, or recovered from COVID-19. The repertoires were made available in a free public database intended to serve as a resource for research on the immune response to SARS-CoV-2. The prospective study material was composed of cDNA or gDNA derived from T cells, B-cell-depleted T cells, or PBMCs. HLA class I and class II types, where available, came from metadata supplied by the sample provider rather than from assay-based typing.

Comment on this clone: The specificity of this receptor is unknown. No much larger clonotype is one base removed from it; base qualities were not supplied.

Clipping removes 6 bases from V and 6 bases from J, with 16 as the unmatched junction base count. Including cysteine and phenylalanine, the CDR3 has 17 amino acids. This entry keeps only the CDR3 DNA: 51 bases, framed from base 1. For CDR1 and CDR2, the germline V gene (reference sequence) lists LNHDA and SQIVND. The collaborating institutions used their own protocols to collect whole blood in K2EDTA tubes. For TCRbeta analysis, collaborators shipped samples in one of three forms: frozen whole blood, isolated PBMCs, or DNA extracted from either of those sample types. The immunoSEQ Assay, a bias-controlled multiplex PCR, was used to amplify TCRbeta CDR3 regions from genomic DNA. Concerning the study's data processing: The number of nucleated cells in each sample was estimated by amplification of reference gene primers within the assay. To quantify the absolute abundance of each unique TCRbeta CDR3 rearrangement, sequence reads were collapsed and filtered. For each sample, productive Simpson clonality was calculated by taking the square root of Simpson's diversity index across productive rearrangements. Held by TCRdb, this immuneACCESS table contains in-frame sequences only and omits some clones. Under half of the omission traces to an unresolved V gene where checked; the cause of the rest is unknown. That table supplies the V and J calls and clone size; D and trimming were determined from the DNA. The sample table shows about 120,000 clones, and 82% are seen once. Around 10% of the sample is taken by the ten largest.

What the authors observed across the whole study: Clinical and demographic metadata were provided uncurated, with the amount varying by source and participant.

Recombination connected TRBV19 to TRBJ1-4; a stretch of 7 junction bases matches TRBD1. The sequence came from a human donor in a cohort sampled during active COVID-19. Sequencing was done on a sample of peripheral blood. The nucleotide sequence reads TGTGCCAGTAGACCCAGGAAGGGGGCCCCAGAGGATGAAAAACTGTTTTTT. Its amino acids are CASRPRKGAPEDEKLFF. Outside the CDR3, residues come from the reference TRBV19 and TRBJ1-4 proteins, so the full variable domain is: DGGITQSPKYLFRKEGQNVTLSCEQNLNHDAMYWYRQDPGQGLRLIYYSQIVNDFQKGDIAEGYSVSREKKESFPLTVTSAQKNPTAFYLCASRPRKGAPEDEKLFFGSGTQLSVL.